This TCR beta chain was captured in a study of blood T cell repertoires in COVID-19. TCRdb's copy holds only in-frame clones and misses some; the assay was immunoSEQ multiplex PCR. The sample lists 200,000 to 300,000 clones, roughly 86% occurring once. The CDR3 is 12 residues long. Between the trimmed V and J ends, which lost 4 bases and 8 bases, there was a span of 11 bases. In germline, CDR1 is MNHEY, CDR2 SVGAGI. The TCR sequence derives from a human donor in a cohort sampled during active COVID-19. The sample comprised peripheral blood. The chain carries TRBV6-5 and TRBJ1-2, with D hard to call. CDR3 loop: CASSSTPEGYTF. CDR3 DNA: TGTGCCAGCAGTTCAACCCCAGAAGGCTACACCTTC.